This T cell receptor (beta chain) derives from a study of cytomegalovirus exposure and HLA in healthy donors. Study-level information: In terms of ancestry, the Caucasian-associated cluster contained about four fifths of the approximately 400 genotyped donors.

The germline V gene has CDR1 MNHEY and CDR2 SMNVEV (reference sequence). J was trimmed by 7 bases and V by 2 bases; bases with no gene match: 8. The CDR3 sequence is 14 residues long. The PCR used 60 Vbeta and 13 Jbeta primers. TCRdb's table, derived via immunoSEQ multiplex PCR, lists solely in-frame clones and lacks some. The profile shows 100,000 to 150,000 clones, roughly 18% of them singletons. This rearrangement joins TRBV27 to TRBJ2-7; TRBD2 matches 7 bases. The receptor comes from a female donor in good health and CMV-seropositive. The source material was PBMCs. The CDR3 sequence is CASSLEGGPGEQYF. The CDR3 nucleotides are TGTGCCAGCAGTTTAGAGGGAGGGCCCGGGGAGCAGTACTTC.